This TCR beta chain was identified during a study of T cell repertoires in cytomegalovirus infection. In the study overall: HLA-B-restricted CMV epitopes that are well studied, plus recently identified HLA-C-restricted ones, were used by the study. In public TCR beta signatures, there were indications of both CMV infection and matching HLA type.

This clonotype was observed a few times. Its target is unknown. V trimming: 6 bases; J trimming: 8 bases; junction bases outside the gene matches: 11. Germline V gene sequence: CDR1 MGHRA, CDR2 YSYEKL. The CDR3 length is 14 residues. TCRdb passed the reads through MiXCR, listing each CDR3 protein once. The sample records under 850,000 distinct CDR3 sequences, roughly 30% being singletons. This TCR derives from a human donor in good health (CMV status not recorded). Some clones in this sample may be carry-over from other donors' samples. Sequencing was performed on cultured PBMCs, taken from culture after CMV antigen stimulation. V gene TRBV4-1 combines with J gene TRBJ2-3, with TRBD1 matching over 7 bases. CDR3: CASRLNRGMATQYF. The CDR3 DNA reads TGCGCCAGCAGACTTAACAGGGGAATGGCTACGCAGTATTTT.